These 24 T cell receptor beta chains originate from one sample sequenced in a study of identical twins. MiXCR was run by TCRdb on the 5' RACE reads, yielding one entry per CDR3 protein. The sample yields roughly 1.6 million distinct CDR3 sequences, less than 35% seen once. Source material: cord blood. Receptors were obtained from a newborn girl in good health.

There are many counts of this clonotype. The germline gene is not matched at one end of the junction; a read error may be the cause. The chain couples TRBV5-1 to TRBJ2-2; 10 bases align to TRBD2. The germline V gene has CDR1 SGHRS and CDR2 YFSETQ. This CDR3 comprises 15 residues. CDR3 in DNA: TGTGCCAGCAGCCGGACTAGCGGGAACACCGGGGAGCTGTTTTTT. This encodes CASSRTSGNTGELFF.

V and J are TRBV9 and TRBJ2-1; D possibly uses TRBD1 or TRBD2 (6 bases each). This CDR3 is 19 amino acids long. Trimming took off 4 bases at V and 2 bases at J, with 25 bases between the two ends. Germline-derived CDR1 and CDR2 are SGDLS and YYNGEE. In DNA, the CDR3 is TGTGCCAGCAGCCCTTTTAATCAATGGGGGGCCCTTACCTACAATGAGCAGTTCTTC. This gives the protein CASSPFNQWGALTYNEQFF.

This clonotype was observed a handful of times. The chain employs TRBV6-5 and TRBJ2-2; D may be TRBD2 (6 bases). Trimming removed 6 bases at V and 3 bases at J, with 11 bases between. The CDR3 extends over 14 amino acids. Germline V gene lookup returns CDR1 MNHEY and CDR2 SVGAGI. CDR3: CASRKGLYTGELFF. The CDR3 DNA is TGTGCCAGCAGAAAGGGACTCTACACCGGGGAGCTGTTTTTT.

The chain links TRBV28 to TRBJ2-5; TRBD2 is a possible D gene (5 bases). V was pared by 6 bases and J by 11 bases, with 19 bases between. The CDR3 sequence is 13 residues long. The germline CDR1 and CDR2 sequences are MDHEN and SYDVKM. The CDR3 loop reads CASSDESTREQYF. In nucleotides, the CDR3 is TGTGCCAGCAGCGACGAATCAACGAGGGAGCAGTACTTC.

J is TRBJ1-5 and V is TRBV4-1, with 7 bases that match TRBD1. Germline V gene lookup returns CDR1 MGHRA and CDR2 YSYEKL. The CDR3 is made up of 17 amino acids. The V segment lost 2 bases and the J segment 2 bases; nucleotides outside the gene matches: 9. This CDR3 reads CASSQLPDRVGNQPQHF. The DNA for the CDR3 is TGCGCCAGCAGCCAATTACCCGACAGGGTGGGCAATCAGCCCCAGCATTTT.

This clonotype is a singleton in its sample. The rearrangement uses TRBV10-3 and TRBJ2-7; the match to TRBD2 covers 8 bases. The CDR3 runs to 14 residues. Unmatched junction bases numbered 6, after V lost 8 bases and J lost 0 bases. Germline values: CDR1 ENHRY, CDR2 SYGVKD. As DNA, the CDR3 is TGTGCCATCGGTAGCGGGATGAGCTCCTACGAGCAGTACTTC. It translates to CAIGSGMSSYEQYF.

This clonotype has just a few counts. The CDR3 nucleotides read TGCAGTGCTAGTCTTTCGGCTAGCGGGAGAGGGGATGAGCAGTACTTC. Encoded protein: CSASLSASGRGDEQYF. This sequence joins TRBV20-1 and TRBJ2-7; TRBD2 matches 10 bases. Trimming removed 3 bases from V and 7 bases from J; junction bases left unmatched: 15. CDR1 is DFQATT and CDR2 is SNEGSKA in the germline V gene (reference sequence). The CDR3 totals 16 residues.

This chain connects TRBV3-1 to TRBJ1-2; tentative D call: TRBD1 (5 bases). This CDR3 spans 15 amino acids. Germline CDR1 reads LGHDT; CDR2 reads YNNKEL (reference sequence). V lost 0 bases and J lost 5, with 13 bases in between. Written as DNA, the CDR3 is TGTGCCAGCAGCCAAGATCCCAGGGTAGGGTATGGCTACACCTTC. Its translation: CASSQDPRVGYGYTF.

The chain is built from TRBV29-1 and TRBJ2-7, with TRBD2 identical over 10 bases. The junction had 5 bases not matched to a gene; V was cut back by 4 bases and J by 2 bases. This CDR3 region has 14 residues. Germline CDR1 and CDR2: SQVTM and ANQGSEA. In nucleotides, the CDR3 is TGCAGCGTTGTTCTAGCGGGAGCCACCTACGAGCAGTACTTC. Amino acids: CSVVLAGATYEQYF.

CDR3 coding DNA: TGTGCCAGCAGTGACAGGGGACTAGCGGGAGTCGATACGCAGTATTTT. This translates into CASSDRGLAGVDTQYF. This chain links TRBV6-4 with TRBJ2-3; TRBD2 matches at 14 bases. Looked up from germline, CDR1 is MRHNA and CDR2 is SNTAGT. CDR3 length: 16 amino acids. Unmatched junction bases numbered 4, after V lost 2 bases and J lost 6 bases.

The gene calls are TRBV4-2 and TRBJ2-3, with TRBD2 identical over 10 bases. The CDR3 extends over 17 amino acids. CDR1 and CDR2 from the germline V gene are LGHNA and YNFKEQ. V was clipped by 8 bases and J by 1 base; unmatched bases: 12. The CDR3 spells CASRGLAGGSGTDTQYF. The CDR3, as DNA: TGTGCCAGCCGAGGCTTAGCGGGAGGATCCGGCACAGATACGCAGTATTTT.

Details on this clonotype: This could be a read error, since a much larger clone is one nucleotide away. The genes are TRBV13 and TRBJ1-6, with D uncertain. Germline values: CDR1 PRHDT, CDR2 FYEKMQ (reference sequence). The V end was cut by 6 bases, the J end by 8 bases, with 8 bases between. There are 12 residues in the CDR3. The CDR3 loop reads CASSFKDSPLHF. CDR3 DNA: TGTGCCAGCAGTTTCAAGGATTCACCCCTCCACTTT.

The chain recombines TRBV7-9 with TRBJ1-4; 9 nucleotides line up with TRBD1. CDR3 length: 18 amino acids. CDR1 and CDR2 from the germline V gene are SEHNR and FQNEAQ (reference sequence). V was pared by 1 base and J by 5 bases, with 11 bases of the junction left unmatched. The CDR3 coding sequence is TGTGCCAGCAGCTTAGGGAGGCTCGGGACAGGGACGAATGAAAAACTGTTTTTT. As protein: CASSLGRLGTGTNEKLFF.

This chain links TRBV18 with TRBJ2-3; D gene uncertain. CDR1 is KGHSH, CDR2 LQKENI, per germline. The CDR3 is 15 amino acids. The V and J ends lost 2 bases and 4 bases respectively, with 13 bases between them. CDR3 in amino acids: CASSPLVSTPDTQYF. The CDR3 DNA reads TGTGCCAGCTCACCATTGGTCAGTACCCCAGATACGCAGTATTTT.

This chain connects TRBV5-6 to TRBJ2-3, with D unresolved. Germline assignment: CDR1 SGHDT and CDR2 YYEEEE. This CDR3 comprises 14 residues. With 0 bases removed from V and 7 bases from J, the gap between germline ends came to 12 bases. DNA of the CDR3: TGTGCCAGCAGCTTGGAGGCCCGCGCCAATACGCAGTATTTT. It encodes CASSLEARANTQYF.

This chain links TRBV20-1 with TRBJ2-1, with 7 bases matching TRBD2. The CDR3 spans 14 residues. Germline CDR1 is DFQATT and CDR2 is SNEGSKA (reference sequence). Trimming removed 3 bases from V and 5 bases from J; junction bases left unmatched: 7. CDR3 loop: CSARASGPHNEQFF. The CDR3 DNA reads TGCAGTGCTAGGGCTAGCGGTCCCCACAATGAGCAGTTCTTC.

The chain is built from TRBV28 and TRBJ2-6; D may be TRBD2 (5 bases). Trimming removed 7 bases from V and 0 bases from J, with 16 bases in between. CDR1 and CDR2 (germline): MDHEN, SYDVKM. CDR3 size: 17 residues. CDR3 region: CASTRDRTVSGANVLTF. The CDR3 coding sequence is TGTGCCAGCACCCGGGATAGGACGGTCTCTGGGGCCAACGTCCTGACTTTC.

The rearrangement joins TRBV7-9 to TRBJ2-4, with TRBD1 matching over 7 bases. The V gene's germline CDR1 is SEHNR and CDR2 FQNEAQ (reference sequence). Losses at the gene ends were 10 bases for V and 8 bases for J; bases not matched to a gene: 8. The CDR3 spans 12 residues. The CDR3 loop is CAILDRVDIQYF. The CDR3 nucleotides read TGTGCCATACTAGACAGGGTCGACATTCAGTACTTC.

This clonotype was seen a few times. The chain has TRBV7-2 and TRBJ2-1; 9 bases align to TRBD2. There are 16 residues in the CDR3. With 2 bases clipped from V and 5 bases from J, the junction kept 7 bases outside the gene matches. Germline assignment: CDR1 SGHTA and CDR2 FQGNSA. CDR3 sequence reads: CASSLFASGVDNEQFF. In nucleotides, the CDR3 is TGTGCCAGCAGCTTATTCGCTAGCGGGGTGGACAATGAGCAGTTCTTC.

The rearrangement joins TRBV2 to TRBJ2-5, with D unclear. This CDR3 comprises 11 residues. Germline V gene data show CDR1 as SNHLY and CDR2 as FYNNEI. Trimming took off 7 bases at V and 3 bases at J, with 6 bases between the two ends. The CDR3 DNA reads TGTGCCAGCATGGCGGAAGAGACCCAGTACTTC. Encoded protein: CASMAEETQYF.

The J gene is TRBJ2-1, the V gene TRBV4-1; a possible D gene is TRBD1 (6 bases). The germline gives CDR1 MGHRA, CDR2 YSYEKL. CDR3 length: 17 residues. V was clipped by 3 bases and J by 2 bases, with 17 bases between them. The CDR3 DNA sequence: TGCGCCAGCAGCCAGGTAGAACACAGGGAAACCTACAATGAGCAGTTCTTC. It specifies CASSQVEHRETYNEQFF.

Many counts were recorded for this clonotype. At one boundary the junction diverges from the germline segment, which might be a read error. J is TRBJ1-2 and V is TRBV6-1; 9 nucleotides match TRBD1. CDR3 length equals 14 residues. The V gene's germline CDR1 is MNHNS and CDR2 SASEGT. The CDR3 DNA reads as TGTGCCAGCAGCGAAGGGACAGGGAACTATGGCTACACCTTC. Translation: CASSEGTGNYGYTF.

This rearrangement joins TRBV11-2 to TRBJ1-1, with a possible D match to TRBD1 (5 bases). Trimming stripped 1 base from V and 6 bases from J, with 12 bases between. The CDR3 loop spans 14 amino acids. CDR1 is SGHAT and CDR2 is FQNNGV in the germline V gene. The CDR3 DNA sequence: TGTGCCAGCAGCTTAGTGCTCCGGGGCCCTGAAGCTTTCTTT. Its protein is CASSLVLRGPEAFF.

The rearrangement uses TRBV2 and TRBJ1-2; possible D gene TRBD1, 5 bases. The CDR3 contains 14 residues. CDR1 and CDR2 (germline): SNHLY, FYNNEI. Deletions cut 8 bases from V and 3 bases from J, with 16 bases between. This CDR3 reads CASGTTGTHYGYTF. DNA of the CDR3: TGTGCCAGCGGAACAACCGGGACTCACTATGGCTACACCTTC.